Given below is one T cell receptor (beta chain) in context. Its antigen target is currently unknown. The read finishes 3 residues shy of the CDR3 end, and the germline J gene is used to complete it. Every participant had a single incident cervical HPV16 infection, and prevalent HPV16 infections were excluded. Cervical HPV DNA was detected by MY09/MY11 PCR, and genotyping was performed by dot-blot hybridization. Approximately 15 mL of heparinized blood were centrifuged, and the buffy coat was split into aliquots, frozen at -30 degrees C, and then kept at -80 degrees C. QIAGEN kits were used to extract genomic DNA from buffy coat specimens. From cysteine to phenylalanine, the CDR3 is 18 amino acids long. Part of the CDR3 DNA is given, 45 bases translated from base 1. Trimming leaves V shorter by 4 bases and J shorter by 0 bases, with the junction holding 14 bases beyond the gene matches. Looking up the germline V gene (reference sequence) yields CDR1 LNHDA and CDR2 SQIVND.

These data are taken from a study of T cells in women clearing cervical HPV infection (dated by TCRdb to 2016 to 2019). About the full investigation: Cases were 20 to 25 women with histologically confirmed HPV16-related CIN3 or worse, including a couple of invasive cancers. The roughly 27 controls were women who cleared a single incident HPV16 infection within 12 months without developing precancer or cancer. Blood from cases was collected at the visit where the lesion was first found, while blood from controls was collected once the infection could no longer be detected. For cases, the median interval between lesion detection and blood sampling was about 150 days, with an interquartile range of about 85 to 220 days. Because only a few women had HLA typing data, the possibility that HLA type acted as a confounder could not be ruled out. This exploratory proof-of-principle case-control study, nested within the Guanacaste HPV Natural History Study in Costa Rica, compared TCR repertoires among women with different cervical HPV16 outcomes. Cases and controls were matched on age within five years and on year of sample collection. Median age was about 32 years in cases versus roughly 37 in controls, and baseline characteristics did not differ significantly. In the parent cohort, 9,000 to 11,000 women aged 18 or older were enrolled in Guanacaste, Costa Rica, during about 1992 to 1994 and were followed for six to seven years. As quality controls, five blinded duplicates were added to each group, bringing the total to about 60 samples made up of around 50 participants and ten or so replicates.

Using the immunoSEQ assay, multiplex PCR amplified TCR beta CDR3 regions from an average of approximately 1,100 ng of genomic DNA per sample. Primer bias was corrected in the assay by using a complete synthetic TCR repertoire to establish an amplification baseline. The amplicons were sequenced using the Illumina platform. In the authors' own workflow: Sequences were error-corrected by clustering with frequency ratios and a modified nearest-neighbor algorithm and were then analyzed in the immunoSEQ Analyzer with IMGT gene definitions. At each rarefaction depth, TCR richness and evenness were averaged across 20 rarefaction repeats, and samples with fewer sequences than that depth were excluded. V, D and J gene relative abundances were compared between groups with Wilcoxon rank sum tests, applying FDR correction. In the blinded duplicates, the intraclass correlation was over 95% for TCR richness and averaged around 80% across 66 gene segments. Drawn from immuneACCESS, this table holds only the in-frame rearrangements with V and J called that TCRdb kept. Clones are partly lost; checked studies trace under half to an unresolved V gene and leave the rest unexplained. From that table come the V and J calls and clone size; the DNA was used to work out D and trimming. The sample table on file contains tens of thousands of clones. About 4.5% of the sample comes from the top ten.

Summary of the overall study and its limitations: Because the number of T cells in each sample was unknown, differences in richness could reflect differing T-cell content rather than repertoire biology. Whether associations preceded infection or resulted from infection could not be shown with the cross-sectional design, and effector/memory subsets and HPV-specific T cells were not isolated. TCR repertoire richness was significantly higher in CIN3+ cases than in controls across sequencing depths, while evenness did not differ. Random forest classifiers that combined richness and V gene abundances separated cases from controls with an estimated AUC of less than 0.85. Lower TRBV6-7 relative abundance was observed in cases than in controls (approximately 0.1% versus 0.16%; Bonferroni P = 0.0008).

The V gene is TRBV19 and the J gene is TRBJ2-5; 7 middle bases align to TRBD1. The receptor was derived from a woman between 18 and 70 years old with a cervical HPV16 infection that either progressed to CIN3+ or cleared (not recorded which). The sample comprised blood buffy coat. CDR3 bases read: TGTGCCAGTAGTACTCCCAGGACAGGTGTCCGCCACCAAGAGACC. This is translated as CASSTPRTGVRHQET. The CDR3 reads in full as CASSTPRTGVRHQETQYF.